Given below is one T cell receptor beta chain in context. Time point described: after neoadjuvant nivolumab, at surgical resection. This specimen belongs to a study of neoadjuvant anti-PD-1 for oral cavity cancer. Looking at the study overall: Around day 43, patients without progression received a fourth nivolumab dose before surgery.

Most tumor samples had 4 to 6 ug input DNA in two replicates. Profiling relied on immunoSEQ multiplex PCR, and the TCRdb table lists in-frame clones only, not all of them. This table has nearly 15,000 clones, 35% to 40% appearing once. This material consisted of tumor tissue, taken after nivolumab (anti-PD-1) treatment. The clonotype comes from a person between 35 and 79 years old with oral cavity squamous cell carcinoma.

CDR3 residues: CASSTGPETPSGANVLTF. CDR3 in DNA: TGTGCCAGCAGCACCGGGCCTGAAACCCCATCTGGGGCCAACGTCCTGACTTTC. V is TRBV7-9 and J is TRBJ2-6; D remains unclear. Between the trimmed V and J ends, which lost 5 bases and 1 base, there was a span of 18 bases. The CDR3 length is 18 residues. Germline CDR1 and CDR2: SEHNR and FQNEAQ (reference sequence).